This T cell receptor (beta chain) is from a study of blood T cell repertoires in COVID-19 (dated by TCRdb to the early 2020s). About the investigation overall: The collaborator samples originated in the United States, Italy and Spain and spanned the acute and convalescent phases of COVID-19. The prospective study material was composed of cDNA or gDNA derived from T cells, B-cell-depleted T cells, or PBMCs. Deeply sampled blood TCRbeta repertoires from subjects exposed to, actively infected with, or recovered from COVID-19 were included in the dataset. A freely available public database, intended as a resource for researchers studying the immune response to SARS-CoV-2, is where the repertoires were released. The samples were drawn from two sources: the first 160 participants of the ongoing ImmuneRACE study, and fewer than 1,500 subjects contributed by 6 global collaborators. The sample metadata nearly always contained a de-identified subject ID, COVID-19 status, age in years and sex. Where available, HLA class I and class II types were obtained from metadata supplied by the sample provider rather than from assay-based typing.

TCRbeta CDR3 regions were amplified from genomic DNA by means of the immunoSEQ Assay, a bias-controlled multiplex PCR. Concerning the study's data processing: The number of nucleated cells in each sample was estimated by amplification of reference gene primers within the assay. Sequence reads were collapsed and filtered to measure the absolute abundance of every unique TCRbeta CDR3 rearrangement. For each sample, productive Simpson clonality was calculated as the square root of Simpson's diversity index over productive rearrangements. The source is immuneACCESS, and TCRdb retained only in-frame sequences with V and J called. Part of the clones is not carried over; for the studies checked, unresolved V genes explain less than half of this, and the remainder is unexplained. The V and J calls and clone size are taken from that table; D and trimming were inferred from the DNA. Recorded for this sample are approximately 200,000 clones; around 85% of them occurred a single time. In total, the top ten clones hold around a sixth of the sample.

This clone showed up just a few times. Its antigen remains undetermined. No base-level quality is on record; no much larger clone is a single base apart. Overall study results and their limits: The amount of clinical and demographic metadata varied by source and participant and was provided uncurated.

The CDR3 starts with the cysteine, ends with the phenylalanine, and has 16 residues. Only CDR3 DNA remains: 48 bases, in frame from the first base. Per the germline V gene, SGHTA is the CDR1 and FQGNSA is the CDR2. The junction shows trimming of 1 base on V and 6 bases on J, and the gene matches do not reach 8 bases of it. In Seattle, one collaborating source enrolled patients while the infection was active and tracked those patients longitudinally over the course of disease. Collaborating institutions collected whole blood in K2EDTA tubes following their own protocols. For TCRbeta analysis, collaborators shipped samples as frozen whole blood, isolated PBMCs, or DNA extracted from either of those sample types.

The TCR originated in a person between 65 and 79 years old with COVID-19, enrolled during active disease. The sequenced sample was peripheral blood. The chain is encoded by TRBV7-2 joined to TRBJ1-5, and 8 junctional nucleotides match TRBD1. The nucleotide sequence reads TGTGCCAGCAGCTTAGTAGGGCAGGGGGCTGGTCAGCCCCAGCATTTT. This is translated as CASSLVGQGAGQPQHF.